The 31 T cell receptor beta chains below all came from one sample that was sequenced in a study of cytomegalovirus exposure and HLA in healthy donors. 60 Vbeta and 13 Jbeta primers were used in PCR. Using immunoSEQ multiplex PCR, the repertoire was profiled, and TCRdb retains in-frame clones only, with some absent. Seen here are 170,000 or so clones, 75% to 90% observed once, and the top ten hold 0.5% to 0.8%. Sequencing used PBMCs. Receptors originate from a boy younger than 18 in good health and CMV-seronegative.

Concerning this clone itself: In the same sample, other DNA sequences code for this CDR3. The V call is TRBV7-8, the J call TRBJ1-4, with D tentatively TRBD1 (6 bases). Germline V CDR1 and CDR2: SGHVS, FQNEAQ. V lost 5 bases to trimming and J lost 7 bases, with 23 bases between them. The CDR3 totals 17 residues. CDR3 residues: CASSPEPQQGSSEKLFF. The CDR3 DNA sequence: TGTGCCAGCAGCCCCGAGCCCCAGCAGGGGTCCTCTGAAAAACTGTTTTTT.

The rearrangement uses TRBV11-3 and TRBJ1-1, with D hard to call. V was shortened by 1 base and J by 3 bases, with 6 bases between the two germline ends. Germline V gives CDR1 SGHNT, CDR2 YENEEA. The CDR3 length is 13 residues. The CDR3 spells CASSLAPDTEAFF. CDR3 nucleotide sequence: TGTGCCAGCAGCTTAGCCCCCGACACTGAAGCTTTCTTT. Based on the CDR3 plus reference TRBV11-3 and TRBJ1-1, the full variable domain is EAGVVQSPRYKIIEKKQPVAFWCNPISGHNTLYWYLQNLGQGPELLIRYENEEAVDDSQLPKDRFSAERLKGVDSTLKIQPAELGDSAVYLCASSLAPDTEAFFGQGTRLTVV.

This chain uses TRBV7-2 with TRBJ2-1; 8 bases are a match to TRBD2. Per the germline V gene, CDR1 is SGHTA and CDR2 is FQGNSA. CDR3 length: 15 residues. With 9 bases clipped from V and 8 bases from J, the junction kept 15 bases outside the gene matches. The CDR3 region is CASKSGTRGGHEQFF. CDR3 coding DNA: TGTGCCAGTAAATCCGGGACTAGAGGAGGCCATGAGCAGTTCTTC.

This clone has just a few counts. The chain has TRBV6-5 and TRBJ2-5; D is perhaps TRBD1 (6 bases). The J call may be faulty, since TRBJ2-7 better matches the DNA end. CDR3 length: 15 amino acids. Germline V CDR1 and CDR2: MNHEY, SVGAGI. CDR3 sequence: CASSSGTILVHEQYF. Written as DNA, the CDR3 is TGTGCCAGCAGCTCCGGGACAATATTAGTCCACGAGCAGTACTTC.

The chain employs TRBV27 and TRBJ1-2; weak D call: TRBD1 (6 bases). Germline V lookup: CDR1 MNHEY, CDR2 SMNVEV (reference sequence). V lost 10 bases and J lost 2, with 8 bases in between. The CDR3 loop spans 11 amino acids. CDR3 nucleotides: TGTGCCACCGGACAGAACTATGGCTACACCTTC. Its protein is CATGQNYGYTF.

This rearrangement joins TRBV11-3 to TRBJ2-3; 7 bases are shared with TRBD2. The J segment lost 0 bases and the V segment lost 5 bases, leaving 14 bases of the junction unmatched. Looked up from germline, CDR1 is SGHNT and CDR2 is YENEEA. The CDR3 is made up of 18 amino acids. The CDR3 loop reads CASSPRGERAPSTDTQYF. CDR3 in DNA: TGTGCCAGCAGCCCCCGGGGGGAGCGGGCCCCTAGCACAGATACGCAGTATTTT.

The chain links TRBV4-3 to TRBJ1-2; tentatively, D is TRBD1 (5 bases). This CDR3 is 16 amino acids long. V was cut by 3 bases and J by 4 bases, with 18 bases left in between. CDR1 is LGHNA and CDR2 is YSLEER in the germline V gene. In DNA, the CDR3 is TGCGCCAGCAGCCAGTACCAAGGACAAACGAGCTATGGCTACACCTTC. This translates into CASSQYQGQTSYGYTF.

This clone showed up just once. In DNA, the CDR3 is TGCGCCAGCAGTGAGTCGACAGGACCCTATGGCTACACCTTC. Encoded protein: CASSESTGPYGYTF. The genes are TRBV10-2 and TRBJ1-2; possibly TRBD1 for D (6 bases). Germline V gives CDR1 WSHSY, CDR2 SAAADI. V was trimmed by 0 bases and J by 4 bases, leaving 9 bases between them. The CDR3 is 14 amino acids.

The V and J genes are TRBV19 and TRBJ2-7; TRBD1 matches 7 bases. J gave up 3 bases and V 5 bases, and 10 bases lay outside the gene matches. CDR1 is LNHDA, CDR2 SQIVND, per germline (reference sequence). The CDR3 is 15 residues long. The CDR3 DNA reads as TGTGCCAGTAGTCCGCAAGGGGGACAGTTCTACGAGCAGTACTTC. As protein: CASSPQGGQFYEQYF. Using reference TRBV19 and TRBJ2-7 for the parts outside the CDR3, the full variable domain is DGGITQSPKYLFRKEGQNVTLSCEQNLNHDAMYWYRQDPGQGLRLIYYSQIVNDFQKGDIAEGYSVSREKKESFPLTVTSAQKNPTAFYLCASSPQGGQFYEQYFGPGTRLTVT.

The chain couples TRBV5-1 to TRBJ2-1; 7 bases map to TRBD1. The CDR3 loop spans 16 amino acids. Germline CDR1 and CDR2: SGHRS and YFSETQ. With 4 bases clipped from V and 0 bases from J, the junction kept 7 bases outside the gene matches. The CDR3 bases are TGCGCCAGCAGCGGGGGCCAGGGGGTCTCCTACAATGAGCAGTTCTTC. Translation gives CASSGGQGVSYNEQFF. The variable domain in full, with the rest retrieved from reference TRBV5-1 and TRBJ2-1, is KAGVTQTPRYLIKTRGQQVTLSCSPISGHRSVSWYQQTPGQGLQFLFEYFSETQRNKGNFPGRFSGRQFSNSRSEMNVSTLELGDSALYLCASSGGQGVSYNEQFFGPGTRLTVL.

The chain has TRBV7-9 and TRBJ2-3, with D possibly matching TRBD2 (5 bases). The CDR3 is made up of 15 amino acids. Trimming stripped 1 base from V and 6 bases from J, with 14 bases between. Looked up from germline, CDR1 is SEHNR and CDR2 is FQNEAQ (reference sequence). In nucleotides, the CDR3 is TGTGCCAGCAGCTTAGGGGTCGGGAACTTCGATACGCAGTATTTT. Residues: CASSLGVGNFDTQYF.

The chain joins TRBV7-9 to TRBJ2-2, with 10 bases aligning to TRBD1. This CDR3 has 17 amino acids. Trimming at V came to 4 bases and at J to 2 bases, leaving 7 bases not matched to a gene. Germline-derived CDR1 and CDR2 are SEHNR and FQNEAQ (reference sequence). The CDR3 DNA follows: TGTGCCAGCAGCTCGATCCGGGACAGGGGTAACACCGGGGAGCTGTTTTTT. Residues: CASSSIRDRGNTGELFF.

The CDR3 sequence is CASSTHTGGKGTGELFF. For the CDR3, the DNA is TGTGCCAGTAGTACTCATACAGGGGGCAAAGGGACCGGGGAGCTGTTTTTT. This chain connects TRBV19 to TRBJ2-2, with TRBD1 matching over 9 bases. There are 17 residues in the CDR3. The junction had 11 bases not matched to a gene; V was cut back by 4 bases and J by 5 bases. The germline gives CDR1 LNHDA, CDR2 SQIVND (reference sequence).

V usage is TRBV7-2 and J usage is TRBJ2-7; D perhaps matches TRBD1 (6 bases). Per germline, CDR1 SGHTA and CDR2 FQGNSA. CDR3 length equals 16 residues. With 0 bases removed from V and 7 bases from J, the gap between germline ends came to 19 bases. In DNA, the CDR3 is TGTGCCAGCAGCTTAGCGCTTCAGGGGCGACCCGTAGAGCAGTACTTC. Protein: CASSLALQGRPVEQYF.

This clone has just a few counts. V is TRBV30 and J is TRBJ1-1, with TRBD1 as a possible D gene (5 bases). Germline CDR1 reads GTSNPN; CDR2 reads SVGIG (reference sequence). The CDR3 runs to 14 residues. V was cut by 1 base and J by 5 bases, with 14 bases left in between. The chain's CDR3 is CAWSGGGGLTEAFF. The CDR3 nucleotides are TGTGCCTGGAGTGGGGGGGGAGGGCTTACTGAAGCTTTCTTT.

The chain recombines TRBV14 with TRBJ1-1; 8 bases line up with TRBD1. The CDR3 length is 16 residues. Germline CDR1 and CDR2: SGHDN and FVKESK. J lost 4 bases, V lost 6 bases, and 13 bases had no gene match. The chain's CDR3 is CASSRLSGGGSTEAFF. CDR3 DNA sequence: TGTGCCAGCAGTCGGCTTTCAGGGGGCGGAAGCACTGAAGCTTTCTTT.

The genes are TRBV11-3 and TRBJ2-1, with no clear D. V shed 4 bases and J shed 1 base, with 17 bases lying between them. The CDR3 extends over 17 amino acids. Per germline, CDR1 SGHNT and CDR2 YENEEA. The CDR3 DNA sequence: TGTGCCAGCAGCTCTAACGGTCGGATGAGGTCCTACAATGAGCAGTTCTTC. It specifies CASSSNGRMRSYNEQFF.

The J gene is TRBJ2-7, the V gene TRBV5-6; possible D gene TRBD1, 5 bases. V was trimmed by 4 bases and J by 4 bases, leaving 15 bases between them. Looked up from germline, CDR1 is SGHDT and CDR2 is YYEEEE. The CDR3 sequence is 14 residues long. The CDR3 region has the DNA TGTGCCAGCAGCCCCCGGGCAGGGTCGTACGAGCAGTACTTC. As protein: CASSPRAGSYEQYF.

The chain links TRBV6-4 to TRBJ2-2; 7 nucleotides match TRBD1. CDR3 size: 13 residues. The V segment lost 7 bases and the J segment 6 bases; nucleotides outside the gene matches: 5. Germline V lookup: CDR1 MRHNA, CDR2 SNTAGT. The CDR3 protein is CASTDREPGELFF. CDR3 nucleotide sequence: TGTGCCAGCACCGACAGGGAGCCCGGGGAGCTGTTTTTT.

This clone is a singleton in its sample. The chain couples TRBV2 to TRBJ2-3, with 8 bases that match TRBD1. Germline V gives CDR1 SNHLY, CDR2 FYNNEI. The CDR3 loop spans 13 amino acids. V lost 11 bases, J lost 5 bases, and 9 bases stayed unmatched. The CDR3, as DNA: TGTGCCGGAGAAGGACAGGGATTAGATACGCAGTATTTT. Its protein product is CAGEGQGLDTQYF.

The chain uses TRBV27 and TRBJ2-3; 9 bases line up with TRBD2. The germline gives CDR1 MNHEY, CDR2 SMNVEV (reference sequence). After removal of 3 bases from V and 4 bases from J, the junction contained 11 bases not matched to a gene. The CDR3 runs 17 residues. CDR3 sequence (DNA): TGTGCCAGCAGTTTCATCCCCCTAGCGGGGTTATCAGATACGCAGTATTTT. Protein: CASSFIPLAGLSDTQYF.

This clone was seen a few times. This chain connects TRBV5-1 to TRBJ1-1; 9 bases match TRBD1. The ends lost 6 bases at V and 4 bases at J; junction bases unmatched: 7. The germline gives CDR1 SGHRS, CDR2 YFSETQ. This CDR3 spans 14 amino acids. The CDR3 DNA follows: TGCGCCAGCAAGGGACAGGGCGCCGGCACTGAAGCTTTCTTT. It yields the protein CASKGQGAGTEAFF.

The CDR3 DNA reads TGTGCCACCAGCAGAGATCCGCTATTTATCATGAACACTGAAGCTTTCTTT. Protein product: CATSRDPLFIMNTEAFF. The V call is TRBV15, the J call TRBJ1-1, with D unresolved. The CDR3 is 17 residues long. From germline, CDR1 is LNHNV and CDR2 YYDKDF (reference sequence). Trimming pared 0 bases from V and 0 bases from J, leaving 14 bases between.

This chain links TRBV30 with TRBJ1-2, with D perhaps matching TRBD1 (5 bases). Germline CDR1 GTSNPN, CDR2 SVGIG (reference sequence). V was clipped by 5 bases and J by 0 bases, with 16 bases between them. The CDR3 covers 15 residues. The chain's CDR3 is CAWRLGLSPNYGYTF. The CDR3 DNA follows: TGTGCCTGGCGTCTGGGACTTTCCCCTAACTATGGCTACACCTTC.

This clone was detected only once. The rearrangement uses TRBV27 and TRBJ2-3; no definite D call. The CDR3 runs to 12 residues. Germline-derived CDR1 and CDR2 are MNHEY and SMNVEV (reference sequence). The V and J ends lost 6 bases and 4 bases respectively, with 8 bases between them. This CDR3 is CASSYEADTQYF. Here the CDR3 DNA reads TGTGCCAGCAGCTATGAAGCAGATACGCAGTATTTT.

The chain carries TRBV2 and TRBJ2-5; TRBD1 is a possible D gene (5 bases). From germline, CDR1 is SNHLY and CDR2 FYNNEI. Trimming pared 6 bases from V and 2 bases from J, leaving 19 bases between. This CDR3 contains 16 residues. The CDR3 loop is CASRQTRVTVQETQYF. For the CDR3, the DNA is TGTGCCAGCAGGCAAACCAGGGTTACCGTTCAAGAGACCCAGTACTTC.

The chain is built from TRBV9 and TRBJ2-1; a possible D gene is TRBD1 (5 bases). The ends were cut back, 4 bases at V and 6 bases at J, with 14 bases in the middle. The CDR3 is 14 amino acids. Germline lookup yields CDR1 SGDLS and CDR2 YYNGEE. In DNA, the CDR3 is TGTGCCAGCAGCACCCAGGGCGCCTTCAATGAGCAGTTCTTC. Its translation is CASSTQGAFNEQFF. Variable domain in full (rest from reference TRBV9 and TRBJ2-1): DSGVTQTPKHLITATGQRVTLRCSPRSGDLSVYWYQQSLDQGLQFLIQYYNGEERAKGNILERFSAQQFPDLHSELNLSSLELGDSALYFCASSTQGAFNEQFFGPGTRLTVL.

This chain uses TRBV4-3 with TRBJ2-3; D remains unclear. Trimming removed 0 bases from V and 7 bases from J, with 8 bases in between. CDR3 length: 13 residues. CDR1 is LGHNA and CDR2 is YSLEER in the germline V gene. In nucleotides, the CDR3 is TGCGCCAGCAGCCAAGATATTAGAAATACGCAGTATTTT. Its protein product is CASSQDIRNTQYF.

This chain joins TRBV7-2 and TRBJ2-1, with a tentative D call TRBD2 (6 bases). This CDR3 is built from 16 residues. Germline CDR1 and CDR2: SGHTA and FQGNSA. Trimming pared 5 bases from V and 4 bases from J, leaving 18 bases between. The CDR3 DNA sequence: TGTGCCAGCAGCCCCGGGGGTAGCGGAATTTACAATGAGCAGTTCTTC. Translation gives CASSPGGSGIYNEQFF.

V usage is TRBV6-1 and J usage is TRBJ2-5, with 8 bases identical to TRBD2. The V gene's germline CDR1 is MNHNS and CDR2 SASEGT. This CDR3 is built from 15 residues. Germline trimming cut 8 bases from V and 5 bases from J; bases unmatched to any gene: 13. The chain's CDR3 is CASLKAGGNMETQYF. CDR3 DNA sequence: TGTGCCAGCCTTAAGGCGGGAGGAAATATGGAGACCCAGTACTTC.

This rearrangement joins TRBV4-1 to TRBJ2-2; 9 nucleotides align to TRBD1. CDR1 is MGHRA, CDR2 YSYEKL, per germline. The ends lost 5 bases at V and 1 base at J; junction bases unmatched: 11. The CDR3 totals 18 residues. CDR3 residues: CASSYRLQGAGNTGELFF. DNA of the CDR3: TGCGCCAGCAGCTATCGTTTACAGGGGGCAGGGAACACCGGGGAGCTGTTTTTT.